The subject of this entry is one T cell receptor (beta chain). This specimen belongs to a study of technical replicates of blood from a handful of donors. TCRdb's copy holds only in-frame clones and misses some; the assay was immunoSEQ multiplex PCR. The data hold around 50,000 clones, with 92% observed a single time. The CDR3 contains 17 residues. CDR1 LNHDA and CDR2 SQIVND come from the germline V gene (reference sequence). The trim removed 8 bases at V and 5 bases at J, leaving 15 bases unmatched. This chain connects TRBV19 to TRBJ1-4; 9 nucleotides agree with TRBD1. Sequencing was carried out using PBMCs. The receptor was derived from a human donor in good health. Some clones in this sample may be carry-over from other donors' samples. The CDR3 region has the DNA TGTGCCAGTCGGGAAGGTCAAGGGGACAGGGCAAATGAAAAACTGTTTTTT. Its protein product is CASREGQGDRANEKLFF. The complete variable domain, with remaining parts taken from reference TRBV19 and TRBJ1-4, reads DGGITQSPKYLFRKEGQNVTLSCEQNLNHDAMYWYRQDPGQGLRLIYYSQIVNDFQKGDIAEGYSVSREKKESFPLTVTSAQKNPTAFYLCASREGQGDRANEKLFFGSGTQLSVL.